The 8 T cell receptor beta chains given below trace back to one sample, sequenced in a study of cytomegalovirus exposure and HLA in healthy donors. This table comes from immunoSEQ multiplex PCR, and its TCRdb copy is limited to in-frame clones, with some not included. The sample shows around 150,000 clones, 75% to 90% of them seen only once. Sequenced sample: PBMCs. The receptors derive from a woman aged 18-29 years in good health and CMV-seronegative.

The chain recombines TRBV5-1 with TRBJ2-7; D possibly corresponds to TRBD1 (6 bases). CDR3 length equals 16 residues. V lost 6 bases to trimming and J lost 0 bases, with 19 bases between them. CDR1 is SGHRS and CDR2 is YFSETQ in the germline V gene. The CDR3 sequence: CASKDHGQRSSYEQYF. The CDR3 DNA sequence: TGCGCCAGCAAGGATCATGGACAGAGGAGCTCCTACGAGCAGTACTTC.

This CDR3 is CASSPPRTGTSSYNEQFF. CDR3 nucleotides: TGCGCCAGCAGCCCGCCCCGGACCGGGACTAGCTCCTACAATGAGCAGTTCTTC. The rearrangement joins TRBV5-1 to TRBJ2-1; TRBD2 agrees at 8 bases. The CDR3 length is 18 residues. Trimming removed 4 bases from V and 0 bases from J; junction bases left unmatched: 12. Germline lookup yields CDR1 SGHRS and CDR2 YFSETQ. The entire variable domain, with the rest obtained from reference TRBV5-1 and TRBJ2-1, is as follows: KAGVTQTPRYLIKTRGQQVTLSCSPISGHRSVSWYQQTPGQGLQFLFEYFSETQRNKGNFPGRFSGRQFSNSRSEMNVSTLELGDSALYLCASSPPRTGTSSYNEQFFGPGTRLTVL.

The rearrangement uses TRBV27 and TRBJ1-6; 9 bases map to TRBD1. After removal of 8 bases from V and 0 bases from J, the junction contained 5 bases not matched to a gene. Looked up from germline, CDR1 is MNHEY and CDR2 is SMNVEV (reference sequence). The CDR3 is 16 residues long. The CDR3 loop reads CASGGTGSSYNSPLHF. The CDR3 DNA is TGTGCCAGCGGGGGGACAGGGAGCTCCTATAATTCACCCCTCCACTTT.

This chain joins TRBV7-8 and TRBJ2-7, with 12 bases fitting TRBD2. Germline CDR1 and CDR2: SGHVS and FQNEAQ. The V gene end was trimmed by 3 bases and the J gene end by 7 bases; junction bases not matched to a gene: 4. This CDR3 region has 14 residues. The chain's CDR3 is CASSFGLAGGEQYF. For the CDR3, the DNA is TGTGCCAGCAGCTTCGGGCTAGCGGGAGGGGAGCAGTACTTC.

The chain combines TRBV6-1 with TRBJ1-2; the D gene is possibly TRBD1 (5 bases). CDR3 length equals 14 residues. Germline assignment: CDR1 MNHNS and CDR2 SASEGT. The ends were cut back, 8 bases at V and 2 bases at J, with 15 bases in the middle. The CDR3 region has the DNA TGTGCCAGCTCCCGGGACTTCATCAACTATGGCTACACCTTC. This sequence encodes CASSRDFINYGYTF.

This clone was counted only a few times. CDR3 coding DNA: TGTGCCAGCAGACAGGGGACAGCAGGCATCTATGGCTACACCTTC. This gives the protein CASRQGTAGIYGYTF. This chain connects TRBV27 to TRBJ1-2; 7 bases match TRBD1. CDR3 length: 15 amino acids. Germline CDR1 reads MNHEY; CDR2 reads SMNVEV (reference sequence). The V and J ends lost 6 bases and 4 bases, in that order; junction bases with no gene match: 11.

This chain uses TRBV21-1 with TRBJ1-2; the table's D call, TRBD1, was not checked against the DNA. TRBV21-1 is assigned pseudogene status. The CDR3 runs to 15 residues. The CDR3 coding sequence is TGTGCCAGCAGCCCCAGAGGACAGGGATCCTATGGCTACACCTTC. It yields the protein CASSPRGQGSYGYTF.

V is TRBV7-8 and J is TRBJ1-5, with D possibly matching TRBD1 (6 bases). Germline CDR1 and CDR2: SGHVS and FQNEAQ. V lost 5 bases, J lost 1 base, and 12 bases lay in between. CDR3 length equals 15 residues. The CDR3 coding sequence is TGTGCCAGCAGCCCTGGTGGACAGAGCAATCAGCCCCAGCATTTT. Protein sequence: CASSPGGQSNQPQHF. The entire variable domain, with the rest obtained from reference TRBV7-8 and TRBJ1-5, is as follows: GAGVSQSPRYKVAKRGQDVALRCDPISGHVSLFWYQQALGQGPEFLTYFQNEAQLDKSGLPSDRFFAERPEGSVSTLKIQRTQQEDSAVYLCASSPGGQSNQPQHFGDGTRLSIL.